This TCR beta chain is from a study of response to subunit inactivated influenza vaccine. TCRdb recomputed calls from the RT-PCR reads with MiXCR, one row per CDR3 protein. The sample carries about 540,000 distinct CDR3 sequences, approximately 20% recorded once. These data were likewise used in another study, on T cells expressing NK-cell markers. That paper notes: The cDNA for TCR beta came from 5'RACE template switching with UMIs. It was sorted CD3+CD56-NKG2C+, CD3+CD56+NKG2C- and CD3+CD56+NKG2C+ T cells that provided the TCR beta repertoires.

The source of this sequence is a man aged 50 to 60 who received an inactivated influenza vaccine. The sample consisted of CD4+ T cells sorted from PBMCs, taken 11 to 12 days after vaccination.

The CDR3 bases are TGTGCCAGCAGCTTAACTGGGACTAGCGGGTTTTACAATGAGCAGTTCTTC. Its translation is CASSLTGTSGFYNEQFF. The chain has TRBV7-9 and TRBJ2-1, with TRBD2 identical over 12 bases. Germline loops: CDR1 SEHNR, CDR2 FQNEAQ (reference sequence). The J segment lost 4 bases and the V segment lost 2 bases, leaving 6 bases of the junction unmatched. The CDR3 is 17 amino acids.